This entry concerns a single T cell receptor (beta chain). Its specificity is unknown. The V end lost 3 bases, the J end lost 5 bases, and 13 bases lay between the germline ends. CDR1 and CDR2 from the germline V gene are SNHLY and FYNNEI. The CDR3 length is 15 residues. Assay used: immunoSEQ multiplex PCR; TCRdb lists only in-frame clones, some missing. The table records 55,000 to 75,000 clones, around four fifths of them present only once. The data are from a study of OX40 agonist ivuxolimab in advanced cancers. Looking at the study overall: Patients enrolled in dose escalation were diagnosed with hepatocellular carcinoma, melanoma, renal cell or head and neck cancer. Among those treated, three patients had partial responses, one with hepatocellular carcinoma and two with cutaneous melanoma.

Regarding the study as a whole: No determination was made of the antigen specificity of the expanded peripheral T cells. Compared with CD4+, CD8+ T cells on average had more expanded clones.

The sequencing here drew on CD4+ or CD8+ T cells sorted from blood, taken in a trial of the OX40 agonist ivuxolimab. The chain uses TRBV2 and TRBJ2-2; D not certain. This clonotype was sampled from an adult with an advanced solid tumor such as melanoma, head and neck, liver or kidney cancer. CDR3 in DNA: TGTGCCAGCAGTGATAACACTGGAACTACCGGGGAGCTGTTTTTT. Its translation is CASSDNTGTTGELFF.